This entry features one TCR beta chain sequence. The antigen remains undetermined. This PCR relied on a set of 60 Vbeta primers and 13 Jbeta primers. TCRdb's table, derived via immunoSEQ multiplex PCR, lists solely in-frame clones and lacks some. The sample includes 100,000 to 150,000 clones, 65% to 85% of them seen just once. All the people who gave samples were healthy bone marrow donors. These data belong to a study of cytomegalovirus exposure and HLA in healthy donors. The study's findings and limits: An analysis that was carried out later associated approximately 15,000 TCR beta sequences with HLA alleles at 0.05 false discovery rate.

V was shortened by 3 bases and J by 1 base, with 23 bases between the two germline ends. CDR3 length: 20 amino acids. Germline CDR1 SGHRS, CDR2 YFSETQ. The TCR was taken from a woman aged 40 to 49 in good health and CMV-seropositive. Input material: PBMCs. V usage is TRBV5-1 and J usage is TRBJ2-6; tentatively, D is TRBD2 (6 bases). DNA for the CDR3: TGCGCCAGCAGCTCAACCTCACTAGCTCCCCTCGCATCTGGGGCCAACGTCCTGACTTTC. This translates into CASSSTSLAPLASGANVLTF.